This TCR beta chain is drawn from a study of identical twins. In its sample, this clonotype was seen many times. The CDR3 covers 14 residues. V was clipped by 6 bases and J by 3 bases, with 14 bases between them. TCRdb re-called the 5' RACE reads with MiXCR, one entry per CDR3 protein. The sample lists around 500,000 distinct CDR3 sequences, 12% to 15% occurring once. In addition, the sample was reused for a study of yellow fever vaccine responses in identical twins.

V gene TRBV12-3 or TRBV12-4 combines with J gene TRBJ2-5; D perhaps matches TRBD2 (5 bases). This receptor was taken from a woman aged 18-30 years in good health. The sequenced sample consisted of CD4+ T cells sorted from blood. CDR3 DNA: TGTGCCAGCAGCCCGGGATTCAACGAAGAGACCCAGTACTTC. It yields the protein CASSPGFNEETQYF.